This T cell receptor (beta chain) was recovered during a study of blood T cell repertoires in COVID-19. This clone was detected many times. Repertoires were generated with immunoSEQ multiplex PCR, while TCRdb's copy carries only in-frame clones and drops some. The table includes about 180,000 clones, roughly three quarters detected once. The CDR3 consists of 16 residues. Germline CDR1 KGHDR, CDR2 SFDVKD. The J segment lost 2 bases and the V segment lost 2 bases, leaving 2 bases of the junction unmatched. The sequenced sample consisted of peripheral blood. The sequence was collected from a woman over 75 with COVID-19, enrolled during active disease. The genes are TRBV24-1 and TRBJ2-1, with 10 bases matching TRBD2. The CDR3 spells CATSDSGLAAYNEQFF. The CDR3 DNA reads TGTGCCACCAGTGATTCTGGACTAGCGGCCTACAATGAGCAGTTCTTC.